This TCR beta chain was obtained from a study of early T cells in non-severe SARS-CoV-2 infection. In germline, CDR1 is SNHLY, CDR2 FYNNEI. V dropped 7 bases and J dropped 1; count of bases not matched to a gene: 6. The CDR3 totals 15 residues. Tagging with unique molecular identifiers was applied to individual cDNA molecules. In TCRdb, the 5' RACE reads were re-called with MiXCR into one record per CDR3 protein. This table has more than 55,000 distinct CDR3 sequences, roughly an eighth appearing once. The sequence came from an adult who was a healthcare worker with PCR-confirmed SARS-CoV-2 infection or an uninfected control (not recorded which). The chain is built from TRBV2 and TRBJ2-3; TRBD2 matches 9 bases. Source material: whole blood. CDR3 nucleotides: TGTGCCAGCACCCTGGAGCGGGGGGGCACAGATACGCAGTATTTT. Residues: CASTLERGGTDTQYF.